One sample yielded the 7 T cell receptor beta chains listed below, sequenced in a study of response to subunit inactivated influenza vaccine. TCRdb fed the RT-PCR reads into MiXCR, producing one record per CDR3 protein. The data hold 600,000 to 850,000 distinct CDR3 sequences, with 13% to 15% observed a single time. The sequences come from PBMCs from blood, collected 14 days before vaccination. The receptors come from a man aged 50-60 years who received an inactivated influenza vaccine.

V gene TRBV12-3 or TRBV12-4 combines with J gene TRBJ1-2; no clear D. V was pared by 4 bases and J by 8 bases, with 8 bases between. The CDR3 has 11 residues. The CDR3 DNA sequence: TGTGCCAGCAGTTCGACGGGCGGCTACACCTTC. Translation gives CASSSTGGYTF.

This clonotype was counted a few times. The genes are TRBV25-1 and TRBJ1-1; 7 bases align to TRBD1. Looked up from germline, CDR1 is MGHDK and CDR2 is SYGVNS. V lost 6 bases to trimming and J lost 5 bases; unmatched junction nucleotides: 6. The CDR3 consists of 13 residues. The CDR3: CASRQGLRTEAFF. DNA for the CDR3: TGTGCCAGCAGACAGGGGCTCCGGACTGAAGCTTTCTTT. Based on the CDR3 plus reference TRBV25-1 and TRBJ1-1, the full variable domain is EADIYQTPRYLVIGTGKKITLECSQTMGHDKMYWYQQDPGMELHLIHYSYGVNSTEKGDLSSESTVSRIRTEHFPLTLESARPSHTSQYLCASRQGLRTEAFFGQGTRLTVV.

Points on this clonotype: The germline gene is not matched at one end of the junction; a read error may be the cause. This chain uses TRBV7-7 with TRBJ2-3; 10 nucleotides align to TRBD2. The V gene's germline CDR1 is SSHAT and CDR2 FNYEAQ (reference sequence). The CDR3 has 17 amino acids. The CDR3 sequence: CASSEETSGFGTDTHYF. The CDR3 nucleotides are TGTGCCAGCAGCGAAGAGACTAGCGGGTTCGGCACAGATACGCACTATTTT.

This clonotype was seen more than once but under ten times. The J gene is TRBJ1-2, the V gene TRBV3-1, with 7 bases lining up with TRBD1. Germline CDR1 LGHDT, CDR2 YNNKEL (reference sequence). The trim removed 4 bases at V and 7 bases at J, leaving 6 bases unmatched. The CDR3 is 13 residues long. The CDR3 nucleotides are TGTGCCAGCAGCCCATACAGGGGTGTTGGCTACACCTTC. Encoded protein: CASSPYRGVGYTF.

This clonotype was seen a few times. This chain uses TRBV24-1 with TRBJ1-1; weak D call: TRBD1 (5 bases). This CDR3 has 12 amino acids. CDR1 is KGHDR and CDR2 is SFDVKD in the germline V gene. Trimming shortened V by 0 bases and J by 10 bases, and 8 bases separated the two germline ends. The CDR3 sequence: CATSDLQGPAFF. CDR3 nucleotide sequence: TGTGCCACCAGTGATTTGCAGGGTCCAGCTTTCTTT.

This clonotype has only a few counts. The chain joins TRBV29-1 to TRBJ1-2; D might be TRBD1 (5 bases). Germline CDR1 SQVTM, CDR2 ANQGSEA. This CDR3 contains 15 residues. Trimming took 3 bases from V and 3 from J, leaving 17 bases between them. The CDR3 loop is CSVDPSGGGDYGYTF. The CDR3 DNA reads TGCAGCGTTGATCCTTCGGGGGGAGGCGACTATGGCTACACCTTC. The entire variable domain, with the rest obtained from reference TRBV29-1 and TRBJ1-2, is as follows: SAVISQKPSRDICQRGTSLTIQCQVDSQVTMMFWYRQQPGQSLTLIATANQGSEATYESGFVIDKFPISRPNLTFSTLTVSNMSPEDSSIYLCSVDPSGGGDYGYTFGSGTRLTVV.

The rearrangement links TRBV24-1 to TRBJ2-1; 9 bases match TRBD1. Trimming removed 2 bases from V and 0 bases from J; junction bases left unmatched: 7. Germline CDR1 is KGHDR and CDR2 is SFDVKD. The CDR3 spans 18 residues. The CDR3 spells CATSDSFPTGGSYNEQFF. CDR3 nucleotide sequence: TGTGCCACCAGTGATTCCTTCCCGACAGGGGGCTCCTACAATGAGCAGTTCTTC.